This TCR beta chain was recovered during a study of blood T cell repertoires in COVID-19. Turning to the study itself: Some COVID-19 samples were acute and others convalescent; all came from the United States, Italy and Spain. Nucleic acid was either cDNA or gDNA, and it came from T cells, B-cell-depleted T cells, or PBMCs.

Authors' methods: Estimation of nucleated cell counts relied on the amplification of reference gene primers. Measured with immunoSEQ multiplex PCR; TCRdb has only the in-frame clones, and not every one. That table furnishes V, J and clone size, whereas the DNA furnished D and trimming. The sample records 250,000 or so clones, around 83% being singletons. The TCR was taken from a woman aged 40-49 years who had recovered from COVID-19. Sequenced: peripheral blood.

CDR3 amino acids: CASRLSEDTQYF. The CDR3 DNA reads as TGTGCCAGCAGACTGTCCGAAGATACGCAGTATTTT. The chain is built from TRBV28 and TRBJ2-3; D remains ambiguous. Trimming took off 6 bases at V and 5 bases at J, with 9 bases between the two ends. CDR3 length equals 12 residues. CDR1 and CDR2 from the germline V gene are MDHEN and SYDVKM.